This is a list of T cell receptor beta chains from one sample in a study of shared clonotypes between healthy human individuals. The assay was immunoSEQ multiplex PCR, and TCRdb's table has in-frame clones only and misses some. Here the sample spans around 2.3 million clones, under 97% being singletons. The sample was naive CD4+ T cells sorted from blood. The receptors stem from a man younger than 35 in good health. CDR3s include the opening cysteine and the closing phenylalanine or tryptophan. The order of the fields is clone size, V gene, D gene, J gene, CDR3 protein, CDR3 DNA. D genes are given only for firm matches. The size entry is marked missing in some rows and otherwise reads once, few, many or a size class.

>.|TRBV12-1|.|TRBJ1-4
CASSPEGPINEKLFF
TGTGCCAGCAGCCCAGAGGGACCGATTAATGAAAAACTGTTTTTT
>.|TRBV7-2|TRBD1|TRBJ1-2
CASSPAGGYGYTF
TGTGCCAGCAGCCCCGCAGGGGGCTATGGCTACACCTTC
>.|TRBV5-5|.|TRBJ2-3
CASSLDVGTQYF
TGTGCCAGCAGCTTGGATGTTGGTACGCAGTATTTT
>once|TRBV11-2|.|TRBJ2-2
CASSRFKTGGNTGELFF
TGTGCCAGCAGCCGATTCAAGACGGGCGGGAACACCGGGGAGCTGTTTTTT
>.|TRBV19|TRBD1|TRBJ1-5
CASSPGTGGTGLNQPQHF
TGTGCCAGTAGTCCCGGGACAGGGGGAACCGGTCTCAATCAGCCCCAGCATTTT
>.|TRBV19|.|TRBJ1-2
CASSIKKDGSYGYTF
TGTGCCAGTAGTATTAAGAAAGACGGGAGCTATGGCTACACCTTC
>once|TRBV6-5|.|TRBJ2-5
CASSYPRETQYF
TGTGCCAGCAGTTACCCCAGGGAGACCCAGTACTTC
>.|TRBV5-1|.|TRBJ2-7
CASSLEPGPYEQYF
TGCGCCAGCAGCTTGGAACCGGGGCCCTACGAGCAGTACTTC
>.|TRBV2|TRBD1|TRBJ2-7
CASTPGGTGDYEQYF
TGTGCCAGCACCCCAGGGGGGACAGGGGACTACGAGCAGTACTTC
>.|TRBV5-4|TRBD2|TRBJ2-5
CASTSGTSGQETQYF
TGTGCCAGCACCTCCGGGACTAGCGGGCAAGAGACCCAGTACTTC
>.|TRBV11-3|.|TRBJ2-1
CASKNRANNEQFF
TGTGCCAGCAAAAACCGGGCCAACAATGAGCAGTTCTTC
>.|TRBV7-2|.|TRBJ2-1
CASSPRASPEGQFF
TGTGCCAGCAGCCCCCGGGCCAGCCCCGAGGGGCAGTTCTTC
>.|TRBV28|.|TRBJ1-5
CASSLNRPGLKPQHF
TGTGCCAGCAGTTTAAACAGACCCGGTCTGAAGCCCCAGCATTTT
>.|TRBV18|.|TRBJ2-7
CASSLGQPPYEQYF
TGTGCCAGCTCCCTCGGACAGCCTCCCTACGAGCAGTACTTC
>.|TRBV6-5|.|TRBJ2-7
CASSYPTLYEQYF
TGTGCCAGCAGTTACCCGACACTTTACGAGCAGTACTTC
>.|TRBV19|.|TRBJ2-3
CASSIGTDTQYF
TGTGCCAGTAGTATCGGCACAGATACGCAGTATTTT
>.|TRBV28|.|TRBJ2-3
CASSSGRTQYF
TGTGCCAGCAGTTCAGGGAGAACGCAGTATTTT
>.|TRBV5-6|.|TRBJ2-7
CASSQGHLSGYEQYF
TGTGCCAGCAGTCAAGGACACCTAAGTGGCTACGAGCAGTACTTC
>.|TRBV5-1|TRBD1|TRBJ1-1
CASSTDRSSNTEAFF
TGCGCCAGCAGCACGGACAGGTCTTCGAACACTGAAGCTTTCTTT
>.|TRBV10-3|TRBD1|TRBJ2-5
CAISGTGISPETQYF
TGTGCCATCAGTGGGACAGGGATTTCTCCAGAGACCCAGTACTTC
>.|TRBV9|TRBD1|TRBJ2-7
CASSVAPGTGSYEQYF
TGTGCCAGCAGCGTTGCCCCCGGGACAGGATCCTACGAGCAGTACTTC
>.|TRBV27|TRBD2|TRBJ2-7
CASRVVIAGGYEQYF
TGTGCCAGCCGAGTCGTAATAGCGGGAGGTTACGAGCAGTACTTC
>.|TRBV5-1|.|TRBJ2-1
CASGFGSSYNEQFF
TGCGCCAGTGGTTTCGGAAGCTCCTACAATGAGCAGTTCTTC
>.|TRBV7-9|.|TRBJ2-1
CASSLNSAGPYEQFF
TGTGCCAGCAGCTTAAATTCAGCCGGACCTTATGAGCAGTTCTTC
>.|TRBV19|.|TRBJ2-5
CASSIAGGETQYF
TGTGCCAGTAGTATAGCTGGGGGAGAGACCCAGTACTTC
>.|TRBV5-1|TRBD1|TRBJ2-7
CASSLEGTAYEQYF
TGCGCCAGCAGCTTGGAGGGGACAGCCTACGAGCAGTACTTC
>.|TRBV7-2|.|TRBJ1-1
CASSIQGTKWGTEAFF
TGTGCCAGCAGCATACAGGGAACAAAGTGGGGCACTGAAGCTTTCTTT
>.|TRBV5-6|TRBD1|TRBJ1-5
CASSQQGIGHNQPQHF
TGTGCCAGCAGCCAACAGGGGATTGGCCACAATCAGCCCCAGCATTTT
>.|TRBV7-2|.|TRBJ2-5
CASSIRGRGSRGETQYF
TGTGCCAGCAGCATAAGGGGAAGGGGGTCCCGTGGGGAGACCCAGTACTTC
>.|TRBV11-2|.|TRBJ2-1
CASSPSTVAGEQFF
TGTGCCAGCAGCCCCTCGACAGTGGCAGGTGAGCAGTTCTTC
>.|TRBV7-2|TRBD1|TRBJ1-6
CASSQRTGGGSPLHF
TGTGCCAGCAGCCAGCGGACAGGGGGGGGTTCACCCCTCCACTTT
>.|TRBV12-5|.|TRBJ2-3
CASGLLRGADSADTQYF
TGTGCTAGTGGTTTGCTACGCGGTGCAGACTCAGCAGATACGCAGTATTTT
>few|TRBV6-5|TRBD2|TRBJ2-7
CASSYGTGGEQYF
TGTGCCAGCAGTTACGGGACGGGGGGCGAGCAGTACTTC
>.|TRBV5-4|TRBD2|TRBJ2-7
CASSRQIAGDPEQYF
TGTGCCAGCAGCCGTCAGATAGCGGGAGATCCCGAGCAGTACTTC
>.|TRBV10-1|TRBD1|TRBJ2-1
CASSLDDRGSSYNEQFF
TGCGCCAGCAGTTTAGATGACAGGGGAAGCTCCTACAATGAGCAGTTCTTC
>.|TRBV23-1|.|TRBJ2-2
CASSRGDANTGELFF
TGCGCCAGCAGTCGTGGGGACGCGAACACCGGGGAGCTGTTTTTT